This T cell receptor (beta chain) was documented in a study of blood T cell repertoires in COVID-19. Here immunoSEQ multiplex PCR was the method, and the copy in TCRdb shows in-frame clones only, minus some. The sample records 350,000 to 400,000 clones, about 90% being singletons. This clone was counted between two and nine times. Study members were between roughly 18 and 89 years old and lived in some 22 US regions. V lost 8 bases, J lost 1 base, and 15 bases lay in between. The germline CDR1 and CDR2 sequences are MDHEN and SYDVKM. This CDR3 comprises 14 residues. The V call is TRBV28, the J call TRBJ2-7; D gene ambiguous. The TCR comes from a woman aged 25 to 45 who had recovered from COVID-19. Sequenced sample: PBMCs or T cells enriched from blood (not recorded which). CDR3 DNA: TGTGCCAGCCTCCCTCAGGCCCTGTCCTACGAGCAGTACTTC. Protein sequence: CASLPQALSYEQYF.